This T cell receptor beta chain was identified in a study of blood T cell repertoires in COVID-19. Study-wide context: The analysed material was cDNA or gDNA that came from T cells, B-cell-depleted T cells, or PBMCs.

Measured with immunoSEQ multiplex PCR; TCRdb has only the in-frame clones, and not every one. There are about 200,000 clones in the sample; around 90% occur only once, and approximately 2.9% lies in the top ten. There are 16 residues in the CDR3. From germline, CDR1 is MNHEY and CDR2 SVGAGI. With 2 bases removed from V and 5 bases from J, the gap between germline ends came to 13 bases. The chain joins TRBV6-5 to TRBJ1-6, with a weak D call TRBD1 (6 bases). This clonotype was obtained from a man aged 55 to 70 with acute or convalescent COVID-19. The sample was peripheral blood. The CDR3 is CASSYIRGRNNSPLHF. The CDR3 nucleotides are TGTGCCAGCAGTTACATCAGGGGCCGCAATAATTCACCCCTCCACTTT.